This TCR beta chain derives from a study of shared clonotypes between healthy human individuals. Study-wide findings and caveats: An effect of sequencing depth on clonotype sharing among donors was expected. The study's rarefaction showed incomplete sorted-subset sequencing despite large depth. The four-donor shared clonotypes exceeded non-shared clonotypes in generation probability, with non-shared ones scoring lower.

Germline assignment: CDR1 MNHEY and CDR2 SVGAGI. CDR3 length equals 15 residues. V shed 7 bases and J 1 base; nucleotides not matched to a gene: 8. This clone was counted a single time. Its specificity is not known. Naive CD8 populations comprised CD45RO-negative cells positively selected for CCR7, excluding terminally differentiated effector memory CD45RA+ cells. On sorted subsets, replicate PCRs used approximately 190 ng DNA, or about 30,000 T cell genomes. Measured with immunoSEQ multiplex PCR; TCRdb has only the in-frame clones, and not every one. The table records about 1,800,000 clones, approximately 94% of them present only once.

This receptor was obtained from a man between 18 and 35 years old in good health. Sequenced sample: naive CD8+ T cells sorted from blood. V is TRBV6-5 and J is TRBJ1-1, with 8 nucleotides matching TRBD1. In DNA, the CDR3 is TGTGCCAGCACTATACGGACAGGGAGGAACACTGAAGCTTTCTTT. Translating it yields CASTIRTGRNTEAFF.